These T cell receptor beta chains were read from a single sample in a study of human T cells and chemical hapten exposure. From the RACE reads, TCRdb called clonotypes with MiXCR, one entry per CDR3 protein. The sample has some 62,000 distinct CDR3 sequences, about 10% seen once. The sample was whole blood, taken in connection with sensitization to the hapten diphenylcyclopropenone (DPC). The receptors originated from a woman aged 25 to 39 with alopecia areata. Some clones in this sample may be carry-over from other donors' samples. The CDR3 runs from the conserved cysteine through the conserved F or W. A D gene is named only where the DNA matches it firmly. A clone size is listed for some rows: how often the clone was seen (once, few, many), or a class if it is expanded.

d_call	v_call	j_call	clone_size	cdr3_aa	cdr3_nt
TRBD2	TRBV6-2/TRBV6-3	TRBJ2-1	many	CASIPSGISYNEQFF	TGTGCCAGCATTCCTAGCGGGATTTCCTACAATGAGCAGTTCTTC
-	TRBV29-1	TRBJ2-5	few	CSVPGHHQETQYF	TGCAGCGTTCCCGGGCATCACCAAGAGACCCAGTACTTC
TRBD2	TRBV6-5	TRBJ2-1	few	CASSLRLAGEANEQFF	TGTGCCAGCAGTTTAAGACTAGCGGGAGAGGCAAATGAGCAGTTCTTC
-	TRBV7-9	TRBJ2-1	many	CASSPSGSNEQFF	TGTGCCAGCAGCCCTAGTGGGTCCAATGAGCAGTTCTTC
TRBD1	TRBV11-2	TRBJ2-1	-	CASSSRLGQSYNEQFF	TGTGCCAGCAGCTCTAGATTGGGACAGAGTTACAATGAGCAGTTCTTC
-	TRBV20-1	TRBJ2-2	-	CSARDWRARGTGELFF	TGCAGTGCTAGAGATTGGAGGGCCCGGGGCACCGGGGAGCTGTTTTTT
-	TRBV27	TRBJ2-3	many	CASSLSGQGTQYF	TGTGCCAGCAGTTTGAGCGGGCAGGGTACGCAGTATTTT
TRBD1	TRBV7-8	TRBJ2-7	few	CASSLDRVPHEQYF	TGTGCCAGCAGCCTGGACAGGGTCCCACACGAGCAGTACTTC
-	TRBV25-1	TRBJ1-4	-	CASSGQGDRVKLFF	TGTGCCAGCAGTGGGCAAGGGGACCGAGTTAAACTGTTTTTT
TRBD1	TRBV7-2	TRBJ1-6	few	CASSFSGGALGSPLHF	TGTGCCAGCAGCTTTTCAGGGGGCGCTCTAGGATCACCCCTCCACTTT
TRBD1	TRBV20-1	TRBJ2-5	few	CSAVRTGRDRETQYF	TGCAGTGCCGTTAGGACAGGAAGGGATAGGGAGACCCAGTACTTC
-	TRBV11-3	TRBJ2-3	-	CASSTGDHSTDTQYF	TGTGCCAGCAGCACGGGGGACCATTCCACAGATACGCAGTATTTT
-	TRBV6-5	TRBJ2-4	-	CASSYGPKNIQYF	TGTGCCAGCAGTTACGGGCCCAAAAACATTCAGTACTTC
-	TRBV6-6	TRBJ2-2	few	CASRGRRGSGELFF	TGTGCCAGCAGGGGACGAAGGGGGTCCGGGGAGCTGTTTTTT
TRBD1	TRBV18	TRBJ1-5	many	CASSLETGGNQPQHF	TGTGCCAGCTCACTTGAGACAGGGGGCAATCAGCCCCAGCATTTT
-	TRBV28	TRBJ2-7	medium-sized	CASRPAGMNYEQYF	TGTGCCAGCAGACCCGCCGGGATGAACTACGAGCAGTACTTC
TRBD2	TRBV7-2	TRBJ2-1	few	CASSPLASSGTYNEQFF	TGTGCCAGCAGCCCCCTAGCTTCTAGCGGTACCTACAATGAGCAGTTCTTC
-	TRBV23-1	TRBJ2-2	-	CASSQATGANTGELFF	TGCGCCAGCAGTCAAGCTACGGGGGCGAACACCGGGGAGCTGTTTTTT
-	TRBV6-2/TRBV6-3	TRBJ2-7	-	CASSYSGQGFYEQYF	TGTGCCAGCAGTTACTCTGGCCAGGGGTTTTACGAGCAGTACTTC
-	TRBV5-5	TRBJ1-1	many	CASSHSGRNTEAFF	TGTGCCAGCAGCCATTCGGGGCGGAACACTGAAGCTTTCTTT
-	TRBV7-8	TRBJ1-5	-	CASSLYTGPRSQPQHF	TGTGCCAGCAGCTTATATACAGGGCCTCGCAGTCAGCCCCAGCATTTT
TRBD1	TRBV28	TRBJ2-3	-	CASSFHQTGGLTDTQYF	TGTGCCAGCAGTTTCCACCAGACAGGGGGCCTCACAGATACGCAGTATTTT
-	TRBV29-1	TRBJ1-2	many	CSVEVARGRSGYTF	TGCAGCGTTGAAGTGGCCAGGGGTAGGAGTGGCTACACCTTC
-	TRBV30	TRBJ1-2	-	CAWSTGPYGYTF	TGTGCCTGGAGTACAGGTCCCTATGGCTACACCTTC
-	TRBV9	TRBJ2-3	-	CASSSSTGFSTDTQYF	TGTGCCAGCAGCTCAAGTACAGGTTTTAGCACAGATACGCAGTATTTT
TRBD1	TRBV11-2	TRBJ2-1	-	CASSLGTGEWNEQFF	TGTGCCAGCAGCTTAGGGACAGGGGAATGGAATGAGCAGTTCTTC
TRBD1	TRBV15	TRBJ1-1	-	CATSVLAPTGGTEAFF	TGTGCCACCAGCGTATTGGCCCCGACAGGGGGGACTGAAGCTTTCTTT
-	TRBV12-3/TRBV12-4	TRBJ2-1	-	CASSLLGGARLNEQFF	TGTGCCAGCAGTTTACTTGGGGGCGCCAGGCTCAATGAGCAGTTCTTC
-	TRBV20-1	TRBJ1-1	many	CSARDPTGGNTEAFF	TGCAGTGCTAGAGACCCCACTGGAGGGAACACTGAAGCTTTCTTT
TRBD2	TRBV18	TRBJ2-1	-	CASSTSGRAAMEQFF	TGTGCCAGCTCAACTAGCGGGAGAGCCGCCATGGAGCAGTTCTTC
-	TRBV28	TRBJ1-5	many	CASGLPGQPQHF	TGTGCCAGCGGATTACCTGGTCAGCCCCAGCATTTT
TRBD1	TRBV28	TRBJ1-2	many	CASSSFGTGGTDYGYTF	TGTGCCAGCAGTTCCTTTGGGACAGGGGGCACGGACTATGGCTACACCTTC
-	TRBV7-9	TRBJ2-7	-	CASSQAGYSYEQYF	TGTGCCAGCAGCCAGGCGGGTTACTCCTACGAGCAGTACTTC
-	TRBV6-2/TRBV6-3	TRBJ2-7	few	CASSYRGVLETYEQYF	TGTGCCAGCAGCTACCGCGGGGTACTAGAAACCTACGAGCAGTACTTC
-	TRBV4-3	TRBJ1-4	few	CASSQDGTPSSGEKLFF	TGCGCCAGCAGCCAAGATGGGACCCCCTCCTCGGGTGAAAAACTGTTTTTT
-	TRBV12-3/TRBV12-4	TRBJ1-6	many	CASSLAAGQGRSPLHF	TGTGCCAGCAGTTTAGCCGCGGGTCAGGGCCGGTCACCCCTCCACTTT
TRBD1	TRBV5-6	TRBJ2-1	many	CASSWGQGYNEQFF	TGTGCCAGCAGCTGGGGACAGGGCTACAATGAGCAGTTCTTC
-	TRBV5-1	TRBJ2-3	few	CASSLSASGSADTQYF	TGCGCCAGCAGCTTGTCGGCCAGTGGATCGGCAGATACGCAGTATTTT
TRBD1	TRBV6-2/TRBV6-3	TRBJ2-7	many	CASGVGQAGPYEQYF	TGTGCCAGCGGCGTTGGACAGGCAGGCCCCTACGAGCAGTACTTC
TRBD1	TRBV29-1	TRBJ2-7	-	CSVVGTGVYEQYF	TGCAGCGTCGTGGGGACAGGGGTCTACGAGCAGTACTTC
TRBD2	TRBV11-2	TRBJ2-7	-	CASSERTSGNHEQYF	TGTGCCAGCAGCGAACGGACTAGCGGGAACCACGAGCAGTACTTC
-	TRBV29-1	TRBJ1-1	-	CSAERGFNTEAFF	TGCAGCGCCGAAAGAGGGTTCAACACTGAAGCTTTCTTT
-	TRBV3-1	TRBJ2-1	few	CASSPGLTGGNEQFF	TGTGCCAGCAGCCCCGGCTTAACGGGCGGGAATGAGCAGTTCTTC
-	TRBV10-2	TRBJ2-1	few	CASSSGFNEQFF	TGCGCCAGCAGCTCGGGTTTTAATGAGCAGTTCTTC
-	TRBV28	TRBJ2-7	-	CASSPGGLVEQYF	TGTGCCAGCAGCCCAGGGGGACTTGTCGAGCAGTACTTC
-	TRBV4-2	TRBJ1-2	many	CASSQDGEGYYGYTF	TGTGCCAGCAGCCAAGATGGAGAGGGATACTATGGCTACACCTTC
-	TRBV2	TRBJ1-3	-	CASTRSPGNTIYF	TGTGCCAGCACCCGGTCGCCTGGAAACACCATATATTTT
-	TRBV29-1	TRBJ1-4	-	CSVEDLTTTRTNEKLFF	TGCAGCGTTGAAGATCTTACGACAACACGAACTAATGAAAAACTGTTTTTT
-	TRBV29-1	TRBJ1-2	few	CSVNTGNYGYTF	TGCAGCGTTAACACAGGGAACTATGGCTACACCTTC